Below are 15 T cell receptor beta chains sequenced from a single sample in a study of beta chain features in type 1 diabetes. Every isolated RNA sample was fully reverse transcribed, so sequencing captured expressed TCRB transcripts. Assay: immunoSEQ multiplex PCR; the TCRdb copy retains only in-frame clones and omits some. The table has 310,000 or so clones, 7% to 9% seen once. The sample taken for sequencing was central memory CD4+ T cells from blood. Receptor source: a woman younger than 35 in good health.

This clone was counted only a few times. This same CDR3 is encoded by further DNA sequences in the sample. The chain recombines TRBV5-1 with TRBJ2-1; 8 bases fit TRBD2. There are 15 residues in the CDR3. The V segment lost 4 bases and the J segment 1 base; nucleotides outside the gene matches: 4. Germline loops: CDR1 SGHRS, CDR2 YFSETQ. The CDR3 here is CASSTSGSSYNEQFF. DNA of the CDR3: TGCGCCAGCAGCACCAGCGGGAGTTCCTACAATGAGCAGTTCTTC.

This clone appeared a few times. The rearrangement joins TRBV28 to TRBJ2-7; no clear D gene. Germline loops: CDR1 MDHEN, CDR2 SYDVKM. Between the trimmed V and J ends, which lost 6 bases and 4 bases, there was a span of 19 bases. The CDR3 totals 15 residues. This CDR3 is CASRPWRPDKYEQYF. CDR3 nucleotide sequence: TGTGCCAGCAGACCCTGGCGACCCGATAAATACGAGCAGTACTTC.

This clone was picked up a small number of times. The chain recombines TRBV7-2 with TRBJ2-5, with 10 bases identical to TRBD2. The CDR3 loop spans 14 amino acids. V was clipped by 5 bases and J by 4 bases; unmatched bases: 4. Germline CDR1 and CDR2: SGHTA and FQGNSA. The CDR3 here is CASSRTSGTETQYF. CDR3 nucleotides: TGTGCCAGCAGCCGGACTAGCGGTACAGAGACCCAGTACTTC. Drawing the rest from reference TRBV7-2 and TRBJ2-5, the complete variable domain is GAGVSQSPSNKVTEKGKDVELRCDPISGHTALYWYRQSLGQGLEFLIYFQGNSAPDKSGLPSDRFSAERTGGSVSTLTIQRTQQEDSAVYLCASSRTSGTETQYFGPGTRLLVL.

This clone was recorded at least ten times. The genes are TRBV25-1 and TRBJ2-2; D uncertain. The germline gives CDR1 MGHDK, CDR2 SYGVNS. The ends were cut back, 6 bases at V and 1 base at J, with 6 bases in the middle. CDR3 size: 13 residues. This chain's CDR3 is CASREENTGELFF. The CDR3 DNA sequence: TGTGCCAGCAGAGAAGAGAACACCGGGGAGCTGTTTTTT.

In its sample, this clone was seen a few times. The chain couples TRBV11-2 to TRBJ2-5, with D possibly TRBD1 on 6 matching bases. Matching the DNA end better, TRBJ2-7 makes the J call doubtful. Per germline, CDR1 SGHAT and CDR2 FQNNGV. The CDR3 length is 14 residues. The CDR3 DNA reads TGTGCCAGCCTGGGGGCAGGGAGCTCCTACGAGCAGTACTTC. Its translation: CASLGAGSSYEQYF.

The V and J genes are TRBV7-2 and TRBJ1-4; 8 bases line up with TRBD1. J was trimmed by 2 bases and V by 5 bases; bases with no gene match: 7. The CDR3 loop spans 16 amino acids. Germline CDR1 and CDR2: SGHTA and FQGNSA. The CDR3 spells CASSLQGAFTNEKLFF. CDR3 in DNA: TGTGCCAGCAGCCTCCAGGGGGCCTTTACTAATGAAAAACTGTTTTTT.

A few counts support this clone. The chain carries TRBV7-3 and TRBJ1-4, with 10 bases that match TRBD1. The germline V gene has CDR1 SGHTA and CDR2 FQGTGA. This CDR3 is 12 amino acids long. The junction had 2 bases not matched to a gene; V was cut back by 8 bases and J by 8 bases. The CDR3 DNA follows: TGTGCCAGCCGGGACAGGGGAGAAAAACTGTTTTTT. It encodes CASRDRGEKLFF.

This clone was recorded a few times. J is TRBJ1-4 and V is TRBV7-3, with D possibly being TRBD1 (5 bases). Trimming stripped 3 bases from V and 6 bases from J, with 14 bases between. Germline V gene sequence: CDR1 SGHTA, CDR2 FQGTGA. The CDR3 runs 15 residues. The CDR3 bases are TGTGCCAGCAGCTTTGTAGGGACTAGTGATGAAAAACTGTTTTTT. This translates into CASSFVGTSDEKLFF.

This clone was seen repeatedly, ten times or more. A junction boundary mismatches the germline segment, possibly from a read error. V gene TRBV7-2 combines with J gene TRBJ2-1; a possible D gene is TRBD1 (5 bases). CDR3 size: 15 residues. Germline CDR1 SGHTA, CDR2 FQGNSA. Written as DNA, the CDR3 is TGTGCCAGCAGTTTAGGACACGACTCCTACAATGAGCAGTTCTTC. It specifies CASSLGHDSYNEQFF.

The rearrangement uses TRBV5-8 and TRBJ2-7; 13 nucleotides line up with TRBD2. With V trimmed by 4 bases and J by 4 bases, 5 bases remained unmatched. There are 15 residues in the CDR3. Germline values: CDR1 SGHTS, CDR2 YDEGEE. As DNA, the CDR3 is TGTGCCAGCAGCCCACCGGGACTAGCGGGGTACGAGCAGTACTTC. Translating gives CASSPPGLAGYEQYF.

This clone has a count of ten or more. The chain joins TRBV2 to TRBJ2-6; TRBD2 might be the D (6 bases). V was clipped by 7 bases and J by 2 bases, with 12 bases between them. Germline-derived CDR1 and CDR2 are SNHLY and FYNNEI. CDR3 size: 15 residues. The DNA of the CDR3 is TGTGCCAGCACCGGGTGGGGGGCTGGGGCCAACGTCCTGACTTTC. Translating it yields CASTGWGAGANVLTF. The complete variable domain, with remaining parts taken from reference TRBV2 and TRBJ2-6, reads EPEVTQTPSHQVTQMGQEVILRCVPISNHLYFYWYRQILGQKVEFLVSFYNNEISEKSEIFDDQFSVERPDGSNFTLKIRSTKLEDSAMYFCASTGWGAGANVLTFGAGSRLTVL.

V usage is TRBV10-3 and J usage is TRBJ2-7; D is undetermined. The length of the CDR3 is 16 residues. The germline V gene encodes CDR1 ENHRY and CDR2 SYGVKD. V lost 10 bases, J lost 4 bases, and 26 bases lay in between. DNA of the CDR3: TGTGCCACCGGTCCGGCGATGGGTTCACGATCATACGAGCAGTACTTC. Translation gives CATGPAMGSRSYEQYF.

The CDR3 spells CATEDGTGRYEQYF. The CDR3 nucleotides read TGTGCCACTGAGGACGGGACAGGGAGGTACGAGCAGTACTTC. The J gene is TRBJ2-7, the V gene TRBV19; 9 positions match TRBD1. This CDR3 is built from 14 residues. Per germline, CDR1 LNHDA and CDR2 SQIVND (reference sequence). The V gene end was trimmed by 10 bases and the J gene end by 4 bases; junction bases not matched to a gene: 11.

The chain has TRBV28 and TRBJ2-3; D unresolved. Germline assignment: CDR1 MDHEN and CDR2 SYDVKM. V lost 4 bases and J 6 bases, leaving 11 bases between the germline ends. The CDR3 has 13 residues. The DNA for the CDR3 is TGTGCCAGCAGTTCTACCGTGCGGGATACGCAGTATTTT. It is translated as CASSSTVRDTQYF.

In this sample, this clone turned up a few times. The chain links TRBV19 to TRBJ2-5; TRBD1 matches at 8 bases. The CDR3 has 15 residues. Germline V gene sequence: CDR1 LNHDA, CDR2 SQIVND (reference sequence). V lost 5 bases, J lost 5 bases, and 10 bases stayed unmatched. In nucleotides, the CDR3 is TGTGCCAGTAGTCCGAACAGGGGGTCGAGCGAGACCCAGTACTTC. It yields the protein CASSPNRGSSETQYF.